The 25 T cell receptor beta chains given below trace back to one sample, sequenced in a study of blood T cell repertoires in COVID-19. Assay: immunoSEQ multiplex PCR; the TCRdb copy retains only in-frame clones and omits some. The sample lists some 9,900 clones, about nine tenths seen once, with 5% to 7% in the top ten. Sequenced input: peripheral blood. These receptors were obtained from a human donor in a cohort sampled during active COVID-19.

The CDR3 reads CAISADREEKLFF. For the CDR3, the DNA is TGTGCCATCAGTGCTGACAGGGAGGAAAAACTGTTTTTT. The chain joins TRBV10-3 to TRBJ1-4; TRBD1 agrees at 7 bases. Losses at the gene ends were 4 bases for V and 8 bases for J; bases not matched to a gene: 4. Germline V lookup: CDR1 ENHRY, CDR2 SYGVKD. This CDR3 is built from 13 residues.

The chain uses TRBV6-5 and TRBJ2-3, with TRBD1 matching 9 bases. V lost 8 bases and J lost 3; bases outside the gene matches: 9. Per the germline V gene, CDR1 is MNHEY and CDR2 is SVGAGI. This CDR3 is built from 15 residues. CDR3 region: CASGRDRAFTDTQYF. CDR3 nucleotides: TGTGCCAGCGGCCGGGACAGGGCTTTTACAGATACGCAGTATTTT.

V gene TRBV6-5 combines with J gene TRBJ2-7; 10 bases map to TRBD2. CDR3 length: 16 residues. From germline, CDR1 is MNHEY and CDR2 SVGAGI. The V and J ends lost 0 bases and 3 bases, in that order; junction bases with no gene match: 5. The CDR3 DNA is TGTGCCAGCAGTTACTCCTTAGCGGGGGGACGCTACGAGCAGTACTTC. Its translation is CASSYSLAGGRYEQYF.

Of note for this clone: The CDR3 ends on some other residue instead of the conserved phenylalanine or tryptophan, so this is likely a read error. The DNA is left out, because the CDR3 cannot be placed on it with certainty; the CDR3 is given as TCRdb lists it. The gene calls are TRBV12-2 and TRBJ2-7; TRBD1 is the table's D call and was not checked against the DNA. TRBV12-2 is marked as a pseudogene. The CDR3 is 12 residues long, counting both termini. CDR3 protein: CASLATRDRAQS.

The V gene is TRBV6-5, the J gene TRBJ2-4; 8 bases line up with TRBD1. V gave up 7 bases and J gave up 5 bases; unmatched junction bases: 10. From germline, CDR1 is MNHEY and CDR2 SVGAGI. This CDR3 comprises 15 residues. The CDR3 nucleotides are TGTGCCAGCATTGGACAGGGCACGGGCGAAAACATTCAGTACTTC. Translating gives CASIGQGTGENIQYF.

The CDR3 coding sequence is TGCGCCAGCAGCTTGGAACAGGGACATAACTATGGCTACACCTTC. Amino acids: CASSLEQGHNYGYTF. The V and J genes are TRBV5-1 and TRBJ1-2; D is possibly TRBD1 (6 bases). This CDR3 comprises 15 residues. Deletions cut 0 bases from V and 1 base from J, with 10 bases between. Germline CDR1 is SGHRS and CDR2 is YFSETQ.

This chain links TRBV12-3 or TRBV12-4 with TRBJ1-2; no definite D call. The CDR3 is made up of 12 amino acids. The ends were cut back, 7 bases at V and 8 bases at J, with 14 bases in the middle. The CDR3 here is CASTQVAGGYTF. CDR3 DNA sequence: TGTGCCAGCACCCAGGTCGCGGGCGGCTACACCTTC.

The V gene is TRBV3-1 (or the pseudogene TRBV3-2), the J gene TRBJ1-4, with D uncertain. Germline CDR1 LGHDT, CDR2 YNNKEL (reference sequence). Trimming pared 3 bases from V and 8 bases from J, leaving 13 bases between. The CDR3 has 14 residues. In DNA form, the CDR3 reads TGTGCCAGCAGCCACTACGGGGAGGAAGAAAAACTGTTTTTT. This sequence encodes CASSHYGEEEKLFF.

CDR3 amino acids: CAISGGLNTEAFF. CDR3 in DNA: TGTGCCATCAGTGGTGGCCTCAACACTGAAGCTTTCTTT. The rearrangement links TRBV10-3 to TRBJ1-1; D remains ambiguous. Trimming removed 4 bases at V and 2 bases at J, with 8 bases between. Germline CDR1 ENHRY, CDR2 SYGVKD. CDR3 size: 13 residues.

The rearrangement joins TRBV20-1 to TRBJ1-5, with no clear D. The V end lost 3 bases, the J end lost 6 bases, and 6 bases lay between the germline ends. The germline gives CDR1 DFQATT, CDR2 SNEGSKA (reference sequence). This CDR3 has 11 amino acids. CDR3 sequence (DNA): TGCAGTGCTAGCCAGTTTCAGCCCCAGCATTTT. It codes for CSASQFQPQHF.

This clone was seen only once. The CDR3 is CASQQGQRINQPQHF. The CDR3 DNA is TGTGCCAGTCAACAGGGGCAACGGATCAATCAGCCCCAGCATTTT. The V and J genes are TRBV19 and TRBJ1-5, with 7 bases aligning to TRBD1. From germline, CDR1 is LNHDA and CDR2 SQIVND (reference sequence). Trimming took 8 bases from V and 3 from J; bases not matched to a gene: 10. The CDR3 contains 15 residues.

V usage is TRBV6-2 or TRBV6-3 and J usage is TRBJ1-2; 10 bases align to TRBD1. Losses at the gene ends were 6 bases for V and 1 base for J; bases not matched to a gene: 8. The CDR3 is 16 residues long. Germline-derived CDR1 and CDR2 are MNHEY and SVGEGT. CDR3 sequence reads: CASSRRTGGNNYGYTF. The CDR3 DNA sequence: TGTGCCAGCAGCCGTCGGACAGGGGGGAATAACTATGGCTACACCTTC.

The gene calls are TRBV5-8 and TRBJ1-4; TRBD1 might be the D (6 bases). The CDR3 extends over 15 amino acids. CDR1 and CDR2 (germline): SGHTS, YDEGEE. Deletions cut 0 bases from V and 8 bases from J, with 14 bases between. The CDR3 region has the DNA TGTGCCAGCAGCTTGGGGCACAGGGTCCGGGAAAAACTGTTTTTT. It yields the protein CASSLGHRVREKLFF.

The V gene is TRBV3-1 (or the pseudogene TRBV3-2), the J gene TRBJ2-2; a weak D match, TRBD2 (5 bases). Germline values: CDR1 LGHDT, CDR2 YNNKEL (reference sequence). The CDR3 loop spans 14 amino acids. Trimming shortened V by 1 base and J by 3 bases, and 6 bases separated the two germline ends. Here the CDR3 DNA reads TGTGCCAGCAGCCAAGTCGGGGACACCGGGGAGCTGTTTTTT. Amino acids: CASSQVGDTGELFF.

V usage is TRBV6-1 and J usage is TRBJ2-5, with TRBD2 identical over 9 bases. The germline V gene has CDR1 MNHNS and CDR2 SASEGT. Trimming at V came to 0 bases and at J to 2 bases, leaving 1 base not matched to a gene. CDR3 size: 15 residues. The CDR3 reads CASSEAAGGQETQYF. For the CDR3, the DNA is TGTGCCAGCAGTGAAGCGGCGGGGGGGCAAGAGACCCAGTACTTC.

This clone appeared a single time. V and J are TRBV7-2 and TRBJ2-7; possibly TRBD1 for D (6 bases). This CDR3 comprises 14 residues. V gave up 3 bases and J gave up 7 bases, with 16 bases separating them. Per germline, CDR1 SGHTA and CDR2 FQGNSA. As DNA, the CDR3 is TGTGCCAGCAGCTTTTTACAGGGACGCCTGGAGCAGTACTTC. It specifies CASSFLQGRLEQYF.

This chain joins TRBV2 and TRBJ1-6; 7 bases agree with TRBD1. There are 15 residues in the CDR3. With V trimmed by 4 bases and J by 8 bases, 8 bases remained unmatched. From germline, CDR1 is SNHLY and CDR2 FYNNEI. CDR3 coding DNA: TGTGCCAGCAGTGGAGACAGGGCTGGGGATTCACCCCTCCACTTT. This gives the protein CASSGDRAGDSPLHF.

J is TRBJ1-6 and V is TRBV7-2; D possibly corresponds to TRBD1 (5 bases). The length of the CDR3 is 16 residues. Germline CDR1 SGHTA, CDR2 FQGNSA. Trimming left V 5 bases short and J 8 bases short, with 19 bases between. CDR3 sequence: CASSVEVGGLDSPLHF. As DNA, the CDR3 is TGTGCCAGCAGCGTCGAGGTGGGGGGTTTGGATTCACCCCTCCACTTT.

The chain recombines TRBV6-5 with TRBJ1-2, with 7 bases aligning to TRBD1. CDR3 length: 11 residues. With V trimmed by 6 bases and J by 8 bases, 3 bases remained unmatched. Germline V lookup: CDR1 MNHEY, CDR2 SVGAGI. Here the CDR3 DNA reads TGTGCCAGCAGCCCAGGGGGGGGCTACACCTTC. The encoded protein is CASSPGGGYTF.

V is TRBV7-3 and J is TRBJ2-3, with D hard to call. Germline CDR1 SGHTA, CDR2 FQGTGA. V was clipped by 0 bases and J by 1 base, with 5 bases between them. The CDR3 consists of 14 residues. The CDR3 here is CASSLTHGTDTQYF. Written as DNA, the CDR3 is TGTGCCAGCAGCTTAACACACGGCACAGATACGCAGTATTTT.

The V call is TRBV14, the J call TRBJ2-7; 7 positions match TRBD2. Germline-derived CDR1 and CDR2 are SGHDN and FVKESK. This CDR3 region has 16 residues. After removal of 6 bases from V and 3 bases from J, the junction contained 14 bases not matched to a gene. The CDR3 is CASSPLGGGGGYEQYF. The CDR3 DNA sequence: TGTGCCAGCAGTCCCCTGGGGGGGGGTGGTGGCTACGAGCAGTACTTC.

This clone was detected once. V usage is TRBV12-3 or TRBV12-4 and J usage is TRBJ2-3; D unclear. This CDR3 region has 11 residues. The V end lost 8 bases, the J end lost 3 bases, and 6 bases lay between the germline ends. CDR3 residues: CASRYTDTQYF. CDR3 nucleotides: TGTGCCAGCCGCTATACAGATACGCAGTATTTT.

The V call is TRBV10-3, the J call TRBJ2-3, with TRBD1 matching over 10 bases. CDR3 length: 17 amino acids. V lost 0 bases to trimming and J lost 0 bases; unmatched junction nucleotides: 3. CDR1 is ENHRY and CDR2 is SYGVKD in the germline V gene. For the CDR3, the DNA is TGTGCCATCAGTGAGTCCTGGGACAGGGGTAGCACAGATACGCAGTATTTT. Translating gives CAISESWDRGSTDTQYF.

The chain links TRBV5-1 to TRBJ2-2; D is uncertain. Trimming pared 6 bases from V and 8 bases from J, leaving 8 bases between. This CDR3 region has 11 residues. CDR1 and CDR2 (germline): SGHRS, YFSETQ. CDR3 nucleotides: TGCGCCAGCACCCTAATAGGGGAGCTGTTTTTT. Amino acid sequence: CASTLIGELFF. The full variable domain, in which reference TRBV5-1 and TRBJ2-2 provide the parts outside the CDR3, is KAGVTQTPRYLIKTRGQQVTLSCSPISGHRSVSWYQQTPGQGLQFLFEYFSETQRNKGNFPGRFSGRQFSNSRSEMNVSTLELGDSALYLCASTLIGELFFGEGSRLTVL.

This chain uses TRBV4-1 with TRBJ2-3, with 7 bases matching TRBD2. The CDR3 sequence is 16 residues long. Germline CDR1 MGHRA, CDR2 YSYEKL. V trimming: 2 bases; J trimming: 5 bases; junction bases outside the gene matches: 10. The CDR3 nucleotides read TGCGCCAGCAGCCAATCTCCCTGGGGGGGACGAGATACGCAGTATTTT. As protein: CASSQSPWGGRDTQYF.